Listed below are T cell receptor beta chains from one sample, sequenced in a study of blood T cell repertoires in COVID-19. Profiled with immunoSEQ multiplex PCR; TCRdb holds only in-frame clones, not every one. The table has some 150,000 clones, 70% to 90% seen once. What was sequenced was peripheral blood. These receptors came from a man aged 55-75 years who had recovered from COVID-19. Each CDR3 is given with its conserved first and last residue. Fields, in order: CDR3 length, V gene, D gene, J gene, CDR3 protein, CDR3 DNA. D genes are given only for firm matches.

14	TRBV7-9	.	TRBJ2-7	CASSYRLTPYEQYF	TGTGCCAGCAGTTATAGACTGACTCCCTACGAGCAGTACTTC
15	TRBV29-1	TRBD1	TRBJ1-2	CSVGTGLPGNYGYTF	TGCAGCGTGGGGACAGGCCTCCCCGGGAACTATGGCTACACCTTC
15	TRBV3-1/TRBV3-2	.	TRBJ2-6	CASSPTASGANVLTF	TGTGCCAGCAGCCCGACAGCCTCTGGGGCCAACGTCCTGACTTTC
14	TRBV5-4	.	TRBJ1-1	CASSLMGANTEAFF	TGTGCCAGCAGCCTCATGGGCGCGAACACTGAAGCTTTCTTT
16	TRBV7-2	.	TRBJ2-1	CASSLARGGFGNEQFF	TGTGCCAGCAGCTTAGCAAGGGGGGGGTTCGGCAATGAGCAGTTCTTC
14	TRBV27	.	TRBJ1-4	CASSLSGAHEKLFF	TGTGCCAGCAGTTTATCAGGGGCCCATGAAAAACTGTTTTTT
13	TRBV18	TRBD1	TRBJ2-4	CASSPGQQNIQYF	TGTGCCAGCTCCCCGGGACAGCAAAACATTCAGTACTTC
15	TRBV3-1/TRBV3-2	.	TRBJ2-3	CASSTRRGSTDTQYF	TGTGCCAGCAGCACCCGCCGGGGGAGTACAGATACGCAGTATTTT
14	TRBV6-1	.	TRBJ2-1	CASSEGPSNNEQFF	TGTGCCAGCAGTGAAGGTCCTAGTAACAATGAGCAGTTCTTC
12	TRBV7-8	.	TRBJ2-5	CASRQSGETQYF	TGTGCCAGCAGGCAAAGCGGGGAGACCCAGTACTTC
15	TRBV4-1	TRBD1	TRBJ1-2	CASSQNRDSNYGYTF	TGCGCCAGCAGCCAGAACCGGGACAGTAACTATGGCTACACCTTC
13	TRBV3-1/TRBV3-2	.	TRBJ1-1	CASSQTENTEAFF	TGTGCCAGCAGCCAAACAGAGAACACTGAAGCTTTCTTT
15	TRBV9	.	TRBJ1-3	CASSVDRGSGNTIYF	TGTGCCAGCAGCGTAGATAGGGGCTCTGGAAACACCATATATTTT
14	TRBV6-6	.	TRBJ2-3	CASRKQGSADTQYF	TGTGCCAGCAGAAAACAGGGTTCGGCGGATACGCAGTATTTT
14	TRBV6-5	TRBD2	TRBJ2-3	CASSSGASSDTQYF	TGTGCCAGCAGCAGCGGGGCAAGTTCAGATACGCAGTATTTT
14	TRBV30	.	TRBJ1-5	CAWEAGAGNQPQHF	TGTGCCTGGGAGGCGGGGGCGGGCAATCAGCCCCAGCATTTT
13	TRBV27	.	TRBJ2-1	CASRYNQGLEQFF	TGTGCCAGCAGGTATAATCAGGGCCTTGAGCAGTTCTTC